Listed below are T cell receptor beta chains from one sample, sequenced in a study of T cell responses to AZD1222 COVID-19 vaccine. Measured with immunoSEQ multiplex PCR; TCRdb has only the in-frame clones, and not every one. The sample holds 90,000 to 110,000 clones, 88% seen once. Sequenced here: peripheral blood, sampled on day 0 of AZD1222 vaccination. All receptors come from an adult in good health. Both conserved end residues are part of each CDR3. Each record gives: clone size, D gene, CDR3 length, J gene, V gene, CDR3 DNA, CDR3 protein. The D gene is left open where the match is weak. Clone size appears in some rows only: once, few, many, or a class for an expanded clone.

abundance: few; d_gene: TRBD2; len: 16; j_gene: TRBJ2-1; v_gene: TRBV7-9; CDR3nt: TGTGCCAGCAGCCCACAGCGGGGGGGCCTCAATAATGAGCAGTTCTTC; CDR3aa: CASSPQRGGLNNEQFF
abundance: -; d_gene: TRBD2; len: 16; j_gene: TRBJ2-5; v_gene: TRBV9; CDR3nt: TGTGCCAGCAGCGTAGGGCTAGCGGGACTTGGGGAGACCCAGTACTTC; CDR3aa: CASSVGLAGLGETQYF
abundance: -; d_gene: -; len: 15; j_gene: TRBJ2-6; v_gene: TRBV5-4; CDR3nt: TGTGCCAGCAGCTTGTGGGCGTCCGGGGCCAACGTCCTGACTTTC; CDR3aa: CASSLWASGANVLTF
abundance: once; d_gene: TRBD2; len: 16; j_gene: TRBJ2-1; v_gene: TRBV9; CDR3nt: TGTGCCAGCAGCGTAGTCGGAGCGGGAGTCTACAATGAGCAGTTCTTC; CDR3aa: CASSVVGAGVYNEQFF
abundance: -; d_gene: -; len: 13; j_gene: TRBJ1-2; v_gene: TRBV6-2/TRBV6-3; CDR3nt: TGTGCCAGCAGTTACGAGGGAAACTATGGCTACACCTTC; CDR3aa: CASSYEGNYGYTF
abundance: -; d_gene: -; len: 13; j_gene: TRBJ2-5; v_gene: TRBV4-3; CDR3nt: TGCGCCAGCAGCCAAGAGGACCAAGAGACCCAGTACTTC; CDR3aa: CASSQEDQETQYF
abundance: -; d_gene: -; len: 14; j_gene: TRBJ2-1; v_gene: TRBV18; CDR3nt: TGTGCCAGCTCACCACGAGGGTCCTACAATGAGCAGTTCTTC; CDR3aa: CASSPRGSYNEQFF
abundance: -; d_gene: -; len: 14; j_gene: TRBJ2-2; v_gene: TRBV10-3; CDR3nt: TGTGCCATCAGTGAGTCTCAGGGGTCCGGGGAGCTGTTTTTT; CDR3aa: CAISESQGSGELFF
abundance: -; d_gene: TRBD2; len: 14; j_gene: TRBJ2-3; v_gene: TRBV9; CDR3nt: TGTGCCAGCAGCGTCGCGGGAGTCCCAGATACGCAGTATTTT; CDR3aa: CASSVAGVPDTQYF
abundance: -; d_gene: TRBD2; len: 16; j_gene: TRBJ2-7; v_gene: TRBV7-8; CDR3nt: TGTGCCAGCAGCCTAGCAAGCGGGAGGGCCGGGTACGAGCAGTACTTC; CDR3aa: CASSLASGRAGYEQYF
abundance: -; d_gene: -; len: 15; j_gene: TRBJ1-4; v_gene: TRBV13; CDR3nt: TGTGCCAGCAGCCAGGGGACCTCTGAGGGCGAAAAACTGTTTTTT; CDR3aa: CASSQGTSEGEKLFF
abundance: -; d_gene: -; len: 17; j_gene: TRBJ1-2; v_gene: TRBV7-9; CDR3nt: TGTGCCAGCAGCGGAGGGGCAGGGGTCGGGTCGTGGGATGGCTACACCTTC; CDR3aa: CASSGGAGVGSWDGYTF
abundance: once; d_gene: TRBD1; len: 14; j_gene: TRBJ1-5; v_gene: TRBV2; CDR3nt: TGTGCCAGCAATGACAGGGGGCGAAATCAGCCCCAGCATTTT; CDR3aa: CASNDRGRNQPQHF
abundance: -; d_gene: -; len: 16; j_gene: TRBJ1-1; v_gene: TRBV2; CDR3nt: TGTGCCAGCAGTGAGGGATTGGGGCGGCCGAACACTGAAGCTTTCTTT; CDR3aa: CASSEGLGRPNTEAFF
abundance: -; d_gene: -; len: 12; j_gene: TRBJ1-4; v_gene: TRBV11-3; CDR3nt: TGTGCCAGCAGCTTATATGGCCAGGGACTGTTTTTT; CDR3aa: CASSLYGQGLFF
abundance: -; d_gene: -; len: 12; j_gene: TRBJ2-7; v_gene: TRBV5-6; CDR3nt: TGTGCCAGCAGCTTGTACTCCTACGAGCAGTACTTC; CDR3aa: CASSLYSYEQYF
abundance: -; d_gene: -; len: 12; j_gene: TRBJ2-1; v_gene: TRBV3-1/TRBV3-2; CDR3nt: TGTGCCAGCAGCCGGAATAATGCGGTGCAGTTCTTC; CDR3aa: CASSRNNAVQFF
abundance: -; d_gene: -; len: 15; j_gene: TRBJ2-2; v_gene: TRBV5-1; CDR3nt: TGCGCCAGCAGCTCCGGGACCCACCGGTCCGGGGAGCTGTTTTTT; CDR3aa: CASSSGTHRSGELFF
abundance: -; d_gene: -; len: 15; j_gene: TRBJ1-4; v_gene: TRBV7-8; CDR3nt: TGTGCCAGCAGCCAAGTACAGGGACCTAATGAAAAACTGTTTTTT; CDR3aa: CASSQVQGPNEKLFF
abundance: -; d_gene: -; len: 13; j_gene: TRBJ1-2; v_gene: TRBV18; CDR3nt: TGTGCCAGCTCACCCGGGGCCACCTATGGCTACACCTTC; CDR3aa: CASSPGATYGYTF
abundance: -; d_gene: -; len: 11; j_gene: TRBJ2-5; v_gene: TRBV2; CDR3nt: TGTGCCAGCAGGAGGCAAGAGACCCAGTACTTC; CDR3aa: CASRRQETQYF
abundance: -; d_gene: -; len: 15; j_gene: TRBJ1-2; v_gene: TRBV7-2; CDR3nt: TGTGCCAGCAGCCTAATTGACAGCGCTAACTATGGCTACACCTTC; CDR3aa: CASSLIDSANYGYTF
abundance: once; d_gene: TRBD1; len: 14; j_gene: TRBJ1-1; v_gene: TRBV10-3; CDR3nt: TGTGCCATCAGTCGAGAACAGGGGAGCACTGAAGCTTTCTTT; CDR3aa: CAISREQGSTEAFF
abundance: -; d_gene: TRBD2; len: 15; j_gene: TRBJ2-3; v_gene: TRBV5-4; CDR3nt: TGTGCCAGCAGCGGGAGGGACTTTAGCACAGATACGCAGTATTTT; CDR3aa: CASSGRDFSTDTQYF
abundance: -; d_gene: TRBD2; len: 14; j_gene: TRBJ2-4; v_gene: TRBV19; CDR3nt: TGTGCCAGTAGTCCTGGTGCGGGGGAAAACATTCAGTACTTC; CDR3aa: CASSPGAGENIQYF
abundance: -; d_gene: TRBD2; len: 15; j_gene: TRBJ2-3; v_gene: TRBV7-2; CDR3nt: TGTGCCAGCAGCTTCCGAGCGGGAGGGGGAAATACGCAGTATTTT; CDR3aa: CASSFRAGGGNTQYF
abundance: -; d_gene: TRBD2; len: 16; j_gene: TRBJ2-3; v_gene: TRBV19; CDR3nt: TGTGCCAGTAGTATAGACGTCGGGGGGAGCACAGATACGCAGTATTTT; CDR3aa: CASSIDVGGSTDTQYF
abundance: -; d_gene: -; len: 15; j_gene: TRBJ2-3; v_gene: TRBV27; CDR3nt: TGTGCCAGCAGTACAGGGGAGGCACACACAGATACGCAGTATTTT; CDR3aa: CASSTGEAHTDTQYF
abundance: -; d_gene: TRBD2; len: 18; j_gene: TRBJ2-3; v_gene: TRBV5-6; CDR3nt: TGTGCCAGCAGCTGGTGGACTAGCGGGAGGCCGGGGCCGGGGGAGCAGTATTTT; CDR3aa: CASSWWTSGRPGPGEQYF
abundance: -; d_gene: -; len: 14; j_gene: TRBJ1-2; v_gene: TRBV7-9; CDR3nt: TGTGCCAGCAGCGTCAGGGTAGGCGACTATGGCTACACCTTC; CDR3aa: CASSVRVGDYGYTF
abundance: -; d_gene: -; len: 16; j_gene: TRBJ2-2; v_gene: TRBV18; CDR3nt: TGTGCCAGCTCACTAGGTAGGAGCGCGAACACCGGGGAGCTGTTTTTT; CDR3aa: CASSLGRSANTGELFF
abundance: -; d_gene: TRBD1; len: 14; j_gene: TRBJ1-4; v_gene: TRBV11-2; CDR3nt: TGTGCCAGCAGCAGGGGGCAAGGAAATGAAAAACTGTTTTTT; CDR3aa: CASSRGQGNEKLFF
abundance: -; d_gene: TRBD1; len: 16; j_gene: TRBJ1-6; v_gene: TRBV27; CDR3nt: TGTGCCAGCGCCTCCCACAGGGGTTTTTATAATTCACCCCTCCACTTT; CDR3aa: CASASHRGFYNSPLHF
abundance: -; d_gene: -; len: 14; j_gene: TRBJ2-2; v_gene: TRBV5-1; CDR3nt: TGCGCCAGCAGTGGGCAGACGAACACCGGGGAGCTGTTTTTT; CDR3aa: CASSGQTNTGELFF
abundance: -; d_gene: -; len: 15; j_gene: TRBJ2-1; v_gene: TRBV9; CDR3nt: TGTGCCAGCAGCGCAACCGGGACTGTTTACAATGAGCAGTTCTTC; CDR3aa: CASSATGTVYNEQFF
abundance: -; d_gene: TRBD1; len: 15; j_gene: TRBJ2-2; v_gene: TRBV19; CDR3nt: TGTGCCAGTAGTATGGGACAGGGCTTTACCGGGGAGCTGTTTTTT; CDR3aa: CASSMGQGFTGELFF
abundance: once; d_gene: TRBD1; len: 14; j_gene: TRBJ2-1; v_gene: TRBV4-3; CDR3nt: TGCGCCAGCAGCCAAGGCCAGGGGGCGAATGAGCAGTTCTTC; CDR3aa: CASSQGQGANEQFF
abundance: -; d_gene: TRBD1; len: 15; j_gene: TRBJ1-2; v_gene: TRBV19; CDR3nt: TGTGCCAGTACCGCCGCCCCTGGGACAGGGACCGGCGGGACCTTC; CDR3aa: CASTAAPGTGTGGTF
abundance: once; d_gene: -; len: 14; j_gene: TRBJ1-5; v_gene: TRBV7-2; CDR3nt: TGTGCCAGCAGCCAGGGGATTAGCAATCAGCCCCAGCATTTT; CDR3aa: CASSQGISNQPQHF
abundance: -; d_gene: TRBD2; len: 15; j_gene: TRBJ2-1; v_gene: TRBV11-2; CDR3nt: TGTGCCAGCAGCTTAGAAAGCGGGGGTTACAATGAGCAGTTCTTC; CDR3aa: CASSLESGGYNEQFF
abundance: -; d_gene: -; len: 14; j_gene: TRBJ1-1; v_gene: TRBV5-1; CDR3nt: TGCGCCAGCAGCTTGGGGCAGACGAACACTGAAGCTTTCTTT; CDR3aa: CASSLGQTNTEAFF
abundance: -; d_gene: -; len: 17; j_gene: TRBJ2-4; v_gene: TRBV7-8; CDR3nt: TGTGCCAGCAGCTTAGAGAAGAGAGGGGGTGCCAAAAACATTCAGTACTTC; CDR3aa: CASSLEKRGGAKNIQYF
abundance: -; d_gene: -; len: 13; j_gene: TRBJ2-1; v_gene: TRBV11-2; CDR3nt: TGTGCCAGCAGCTTAGCCCTCGGCGTCGAGCAGTTCTTC; CDR3aa: CASSLALGVEQFF
abundance: once; d_gene: -; len: 15; j_gene: TRBJ1-3; v_gene: TRBV5-4; CDR3nt: TGTGCCAGCTCCCTGGGGGGTAGCTCTGGAAACACCATATATTTT; CDR3aa: CASSLGGSSGNTIYF
abundance: -; d_gene: -; len: 19; j_gene: TRBJ1-5; v_gene: TRBV2; CDR3nt: TGTGCCAGCATTCCGGCACCCCCCGCTCCGTTTTCTAGCAATCAGCCCCAGCATTTT; CDR3aa: CASIPAPPAPFSSNQPQHF
abundance: -; d_gene: -; len: 14; j_gene: TRBJ2-1; v_gene: TRBV29-1; CDR3nt: TGCAGCGTTGAGGGGGGGGCACTCAACAATGAGCAGTTCTTC; CDR3aa: CSVEGGALNNEQFF
abundance: -; d_gene: -; len: 11; j_gene: TRBJ2-3; v_gene: TRBV21-1; CDR3nt: TGTGCCATCTCGGGGGTAGATACGCAGTATTTT; CDR3aa: CAISGVDTQYF
abundance: -; d_gene: -; len: 13; j_gene: TRBJ1-5; v_gene: TRBV12-3/TRBV12-4; CDR3nt: TGTGCCAGCAGTGGGGCTGGGTGGCAGCCCCAGCATTTT; CDR3aa: CASSGAGWQPQHF
abundance: -; d_gene: TRBD1; len: 15; j_gene: TRBJ2-1; v_gene: TRBV6-2/TRBV6-3; CDR3nt: TGTGCCAGCAGCCCAAACCGGGACAGGGGCAATGAGCAGTTCTTC; CDR3aa: CASSPNRDRGNEQFF
abundance: -; d_gene: TRBD2; len: 17; j_gene: TRBJ2-5; v_gene: TRBV24-1; CDR3nt: TGTGCCACCAGTGATCCGAAAAGCGGGAATGGCCAGGAGACCCAGTACTTC; CDR3aa: CATSDPKSGNGQETQYF
abundance: -; d_gene: -; len: 14; j_gene: TRBJ1-5; v_gene: TRBV3-1/TRBV3-2; CDR3nt: TGTGCCAGCAGCCAGGCCAATAGCAATCAGCCCCAGCATTTT; CDR3aa: CASSQANSNQPQHF
abundance: -; d_gene: -; len: 15; j_gene: TRBJ1-6; v_gene: TRBV6-5; CDR3nt: TGTGCCAGCACAGATCTTTCAGGGTTAAATTCACCCCTCCACTTT; CDR3aa: CASTDLSGLNSPLHF
abundance: once; d_gene: TRBD1; len: 15; j_gene: TRBJ2-1; v_gene: TRBV4-1; CDR3nt: TGCGCCAGCAGCCAATTCGGGACAGGGGACGATGAGCAGTTCTTC; CDR3aa: CASSQFGTGDDEQFF
abundance: -; d_gene: -; len: 13; j_gene: TRBJ1-2; v_gene: TRBV19; CDR3nt: TGTGCCAGTACCAACAGGGCGAACTATGGCTACACCTTC; CDR3aa: CASTNRANYGYTF